A single T cell receptor beta chain is shown here with its context. Its antigen remains unidentified. Base qualities are not recorded, but no much larger clone differs from it by a single base. The collaborating institutions used their own protocols to collect whole blood in K2EDTA tubes. For TCRbeta analysis, collaborator samples were shipped as frozen whole blood, as isolated PBMCs, or as DNA extracted from either sample type. These data are taken from a study of blood T cell repertoires in COVID-19 (dated by TCRdb to about 2020). In terms of the full investigation: Samples from collaborators originated in the United States, Italy and Spain and spanned both the acute and convalescent phases of COVID-19. The dataset comprised deeply sampled blood TCRbeta repertoires from subjects exposed to, actively infected with, or recovered from COVID-19. The material from the prospective study consisted of cDNA or gDNA derived from T cells, B-cell-depleted T cells, or PBMCs. The sample metadata nearly always contained a de-identified subject ID, COVID-19 status, age in years and sex. Where available, HLA class I and class II types were taken from metadata supplied by the sample provider and were not determined by assay-based typing. The repertoires were released in a freely available public database meant as a resource for research on the immune response to SARS-CoV-2. Samples were obtained from the ongoing ImmuneRACE study (first 160 participants) and from over a thousand subjects provided by 6 global collaborators. General findings and caveats noted by the study authors: How much clinical and demographic metadata was included differed by source and by participant, and the metadata was provided uncurated.

TCRbeta CDR3 regions were amplified from genomic DNA using the immunoSEQ Assay, a bias-controlled multiplex PCR. From the authors' description of their analysis: Nucleated cell counts per sample were estimated from amplification of reference gene primers within the assay. To quantify the absolute abundance of each unique TCRbeta CDR3 rearrangement, sequence reads were collapsed and filtered. For each sample, productive Simpson clonality was calculated as the square root of Simpson's diversity index over productive rearrangements. Imported from immuneACCESS, the table was reduced by TCRdb to in-frame sequences with V and J called. These copies leave out some clones; in studies compared against another copy, an unresolved V gene accounts for under half, and the cause of the remainder is not known. D and trimming come from the DNA, and the V and J calls and clone size come from that table. The sample table contains approximately 96,000 clones; only one count was recorded for roughly 96% of them. Around 4% of the sample goes to the ten largest clones.

The CDR3, from cysteine to phenylalanine, totals 16 residues. CDR3 DNA only is kept here, 48 bases in frame from base 1. V lost 1 base and J lost 0 bases; the stretch between them is 11 bases long. The CDR1 and CDR2 encoded by the germline V gene are SGHNT and YENEEA. The TCR sequence derives from a human donor with active COVID-19. The donor label of this sample is uncertain. The V and J genes are TRBV11-3 and TRBJ2-3, with TRBD1 perhaps the D gene, on 5 matching bases. The source material was peripheral blood. The DNA reads TGTGCCAGCAGCTTAGGTGTAGGGGCGAGCACAGATACGCAGTATTTT. This is translated as CASSLGVGASTDTQYF.